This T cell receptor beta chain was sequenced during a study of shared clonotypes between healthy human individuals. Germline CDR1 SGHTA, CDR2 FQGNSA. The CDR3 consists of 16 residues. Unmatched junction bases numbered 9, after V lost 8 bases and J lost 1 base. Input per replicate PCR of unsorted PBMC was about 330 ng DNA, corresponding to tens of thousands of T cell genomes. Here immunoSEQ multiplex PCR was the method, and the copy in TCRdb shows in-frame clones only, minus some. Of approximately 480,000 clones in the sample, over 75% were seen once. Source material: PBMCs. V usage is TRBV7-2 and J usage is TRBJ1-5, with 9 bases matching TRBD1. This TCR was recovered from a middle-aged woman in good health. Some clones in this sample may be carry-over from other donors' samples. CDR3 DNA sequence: TGTGCCAGCGGCCCACAGGGGGCTAGGAGCAATCAGCCCCAGCATTTT. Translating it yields CASGPQGARSNQPQHF.